This TCR beta chain was sequenced during a study of blood T cell repertoires in COVID-19. Germline V lookup: CDR1 SGHRS, CDR2 YFSETQ. This CDR3 contains 17 residues. V shed 1 base, J shed 0 bases, and the junction held 9 bases outside the gene matches. Data came from immunoSEQ multiplex PCR; TCRdb stores just in-frame clones and leaves some out. The table lists 300,000 to 350,000 clones, around 90% of them singletons, with 7.5% to 10% in the top ten. The sequence was obtained from a man aged 25-40 years with COVID-19, enrolled during active disease. The sample was peripheral blood. The chain links TRBV5-1 to TRBJ2-5; TRBD1 matches at 7 bases. CDR3 coding DNA: TGCGCCAGCAGCTTGAAACAGGGGCTCACCTACCAAGAGACCCAGTACTTC. This codes for CASSLKQGLTYQETQYF.